A single sample is the source of the 6 T cell receptor beta chains below, sequenced in a study of cytomegalovirus exposure and HLA in healthy donors. Data came from immunoSEQ multiplex PCR; TCRdb stores just in-frame clones and leaves some out. The sample has over 200,000 clones, around 88% seen once. Source material: PBMCs. These receptors all stem from a young woman in good health and CMV-seronegative.

J is TRBJ2-1 and V is TRBV11-2; possibly TRBD2 for D (7 bases). Germline V gives CDR1 SGHAT, CDR2 FQNNGV. Trimming removed 5 bases at V and 10 bases at J, with 30 bases between. CDR3 length: 18 amino acids. The CDR3 reads CASSHVRGAGAVVLEQFF. The CDR3, as DNA: TGTGCCAGCAGCCATGTCCGGGGGGCGGGAGCCGTTGTGTTGGAGCAGTTCTTC.

The sample holds one count of this clone. This sequence joins TRBV27 and TRBJ2-7, with D unresolved. V was pared by 3 bases and J by 2 bases, with 11 bases between. The CDR3 is 14 residues long. The germline CDR1 and CDR2 sequences are MNHEY and SMNVEV (reference sequence). CDR3: CASSFLDVPYEQYF. CDR3 sequence (DNA): TGTGCCAGCAGTTTCCTAGATGTGCCCTACGAGCAGTACTTC.

The chain joins TRBV6-5 to TRBJ1-2; no definite D call. Per the germline V gene, CDR1 is MNHEY and CDR2 is SVGAGI. V was shortened by 0 bases and J by 4 bases, with 12 bases between the two germline ends. This CDR3 is 15 amino acids long. The CDR3 coding sequence is TGTGCCAGCAGTTACTCGATGAGCCCTACCTATGGCTACACCTTC. Protein: CASSYSMSPTYGYTF.

V usage is TRBV5-6 and J usage is TRBJ2-1; D is perhaps TRBD1 (6 bases). Trimming removed 4 bases from V and 4 bases from J, with 18 bases in between. Germline V CDR1 and CDR2: SGHDT, YYEEEE. The CDR3 sequence is 16 residues long. Written as DNA, the CDR3 is TGTGCCAGCAGCCACGCTACGTCAGGGGTATACAATGAGCAGTTCTTC. This codes for CASSHATSGVYNEQFF.

Concerning this clone itself: In the same sample, other DNA sequences code for this CDR3. The chain has TRBV2 and TRBJ2-3; possible D gene TRBD2, 6 bases. The CDR3 sequence is 12 residues long. Per germline, CDR1 SNHLY and CDR2 FYNNEI. V was cut by 8 bases and J by 6 bases, with 12 bases left in between. The CDR3 region is CASRDRGDTQYF. DNA for the CDR3: TGTGCCAGCCGGGACCGGGGGGATACGCAGTATTTT.

The chain joins TRBV18 to TRBJ2-5; D is ambiguous. The CDR3 is made up of 14 amino acids. In germline, CDR1 is KGHSH, CDR2 LQKENI. Trimming took 6 bases from V and 5 from J, leaving 16 bases between them. The CDR3 DNA is TGTGCCAGCTCCCCTATTGACACCGCGGAGACCCAGTACTTC. Its protein is CASSPIDTAETQYF. Together with reference TRBV18 and TRBJ2-5, the CDR3 gives the full variable domain: NAGVMQNPRHLVRRRGQEARLRCSPMKGHSHVYWYRQLPEEGLKFMVYLQKENIIDESGMPKERFSAEFPKEGPSILRIQQVVRGDSAAYFCASSPIDTAETQYFGPGTRLLVL.